Only one count was recorded for the clone carrying this T cell receptor (beta chain). TEMRA cells were enriched by FACS, while CD8+ and CD4+ T cells were obtained through a negative isolation that was performed magnetically. The RNA, roughly 0.45 to 1 ug, was put through reverse transcription using random hexamers. MiXCR, applied by TCRdb to the immunoSEQ multiplex PCR reads, yields one record per CDR3 protein. The sample yields fewer than 95,000 distinct CDR3 sequences, around 96% seen once. This sample is drawn from a study of CD8 T cells in Susac syndrome. Across the study: Patients with Susac syndrome were therapy-naive, treated with corticosteroids, or treated with intravenous immunoglobulin alone when blood was collected.

Germline V gene sequence: CDR1 DFQATT, CDR2 SNEGSKA (reference sequence). V was shortened by 0 bases and J by 9 bases, with 13 bases between the two germline ends. This CDR3 has 13 residues. The chain combines TRBV20-1 with TRBJ2-3; D unclear. Sequencing was carried out using CD8+ T cells from PBMCs. The TCR was taken from a human donor with Susac syndrome. The CDR3 loop reads CSARDPPSDTQYF. The CDR3 bases are TGCAGTGCTAGAGACCCCCCGAGTGACACGCAGTATTTT.